This TCR beta chain is drawn from a study of vaccination effects on CD4 cells after COVID-19. Study-wide background: Participants received two doses of either the BNT162b2 or mRNA-1273 vaccine. Regarding the study as a whole: Nearly all vaccine-induced clones in healthy recipients recognized only SARS-CoV-2. Long after vaccination, the clones induced by infection and by vaccine shrank markedly in size.

Using immunoSEQ multiplex PCR, the repertoire was profiled, and TCRdb retains in-frame clones only, with some absent. The sample lists about 24,000 clones, roughly 80% occurring once. Note on this clone: The antigen remains undetermined.

Expansion with viral peptide pools was applied to antigen-specific CD4+ T cells by the ViraFEST assay prior to sequencing. Between days 9 and 11 of culture, CD4+ T cells were separated out. Vaccine recipients had no previous SARS-CoV-2 infection; their nucleocapsid antibodies were negative. Half-medium replacement with IL-2 medium occurred on days 3 and 7. The V and J ends lost 4 bases and 2 bases respectively, with 12 bases between them. The CDR3 has 14 amino acids. Germline loops: CDR1 LGHDT, CDR2 YNNKEL (reference sequence). The receptor's source is a human donor who received a COVID-19 vaccine. The sample was CD4+ T cells from PBMCs cultured with HCoV-NL63 spike peptides, taken before COVID-19 vaccination. The J gene is TRBJ2-7, the V gene TRBV3-1 (or the pseudogene TRBV3-2); D tentatively reads TRBD1 or TRBD2 (5 bases each). The CDR3 DNA follows: TGTGCCAGCAGCCTCCGGGACGGGACCTACGAGCAGTACTTC. This codes for CASSLRDGTYEQYF.